Below, 14 T cell receptor beta chains from the same sample are listed, as sequenced in a study of graft-versus-host responses after intestinal transplantation. TCRdb's copy holds only in-frame clones and misses some; the assay was immunoSEQ multiplex PCR. The sample shows about 97,000 clones, 90% to 95% of them seen only once. Their recognized antigens are unknown. The sequences come from unstimulated CD4+ T cells sorted from spleen or lymph node cells, collected before transplant. These receptors all stem from a human donor who was the organ donor for an intestinal transplant.

The rearrangement links TRBV7-3 to TRBJ2-3; D call uncertain. The V end was cut by 2 bases, the J end by 1 base, with 4 bases between. The CDR3 has 13 amino acids. CDR1 SGHTA and CDR2 FQGTGA come from the germline V gene. CDR3 loop: CASSLQGTDTQYF. CDR3 sequence (DNA): TGTGCCAGCAGCTTACAGGGCACAGATACGCAGTATTTT.

This clone has a handful of counts. The chain employs TRBV12-2 and TRBJ1-3; the table's D call, TRBD1, was not checked against the DNA. TRBV12-2 is a recognized pseudogene. The CDR3 contains 16 residues. CDR3 sequence (DNA): TGTGCAAGTCGCTTAGTTACCAGACACTCTGGAAACACCATATATTTT. This codes for CASRLVTRHSGNTIYF.

V usage is TRBV18 and J usage is TRBJ2-5, with D maybe TRBD2 (6 bases). The CDR3 extends over 15 amino acids. V was cut by 2 bases and J by 5 bases, with 15 bases left in between. Germline CDR1 and CDR2: KGHSH and LQKENI. Written as DNA, the CDR3 is TGTGCCAGCTCACCATTGTCGGGAGCCTTTGAGACCCAGTACTTC. This codes for CASSPLSGAFETQYF.

The chain joins TRBV19 to TRBJ1-6; D ambiguous. CDR1 is LNHDA, CDR2 SQIVND, per germline (reference sequence). CDR3 size: 14 residues. The germline V and J ends were trimmed by 6 bases and 7 bases, with 13 bases remaining between them. The CDR3 loop reads CASSGELGNSPLHF. CDR3 bases: TGTGCCAGTAGCGGGGAACTAGGAAATTCACCCCTCCACTTT.

In its sample, this clone was seen once. CDR3 bases: TGTGCCAGCAGTTTATGGTCGAGCGGGAGACAAGAGACCCAGTACTTC. This gives the protein CASSLWSSGRQETQYF. The chain has TRBV28 and TRBJ2-5; 8 nucleotides match TRBD2. Looked up from germline, CDR1 is MDHEN and CDR2 is SYDVKM. The length of the CDR3 is 16 residues. The junction had 5 bases not matched to a gene; V was cut back by 0 bases and J by 2 bases. The full variable domain, rest sourced from reference TRBV28 and TRBJ2-5, is DVKVTQSSRYLVKRTGEKVFLECVQDMDHENMFWYRQDPGLGLRLIYFSYDVKMKEKGDIPEGYSVSREKKERFSLILESASTNQTSMYLCASSLWSSGRQETQYFGPGTRLLVL.

This chain connects TRBV7-3 to TRBJ1-1, with D unresolved. CDR1 and CDR2 (germline): SGHTA, FQGTGA. The CDR3 is 16 residues long. Trimming stripped 2 bases from V and 1 base from J, with 14 bases between. CDR3 coding DNA: TGTGCCAGCAGCTTATCTCGTCCACGGGGGAACACTGAAGCTTTCTTT. Amino acid sequence: CASSLSRPRGNTEAFF.

This chain connects TRBV30 to TRBJ1-2; no definite D call. This CDR3 is built from 16 residues. V lost 2 bases, J lost 8 bases, and 24 bases lay in between. Germline V gives CDR1 GTSNPN, CDR2 SVGIG (reference sequence). DNA for the CDR3: TGTGCCTGGAGTAAGGCGGGCCGCCAACCCCGGGAAGGCTACACCTTC. Its protein product is CAWSKAGRQPREGYTF.

The chain uses TRBV6-5 and TRBJ2-2; maybe TRBD1 (5 bases). V was trimmed by 2 bases and J by 7 bases, leaving 14 bases between them. Germline V gives CDR1 MNHEY, CDR2 SVGAGI. CDR3 length equals 15 residues. This CDR3 reads CASSYQGHYNGELFF. In DNA form, the CDR3 reads TGTGCCAGCAGTTACCAAGGACACTACAACGGGGAGCTGTTTTTT.

This rearrangement joins TRBV9 to TRBJ2-7; a possible D gene is TRBD2 (7 bases). Looked up from germline, CDR1 is SGDLS and CDR2 is YYNGEE. This CDR3 region has 17 residues. V gave up 0 bases and J gave up 1 base, with 17 bases separating them. The CDR3 DNA sequence: TGTGCCAGCAGCGTAGGGGGGGCGGGGGCCCTATCCTACGAGCAGTACTTC. Protein sequence: CASSVGGAGALSYEQYF.

The rearrangement uses TRBV7-2 and TRBJ2-3; 15 positions match TRBD2. This CDR3 spans 16 amino acids. Per germline, CDR1 SGHTA and CDR2 FQGNSA. V shed 5 bases, J shed 5 bases, and the junction held 5 bases outside the gene matches. The CDR3 is CASSGLAGGPGDTQYF. The DNA of the CDR3 is TGTGCCAGCAGCGGACTAGCGGGGGGGCCGGGAGATACGCAGTATTTT.

This clone was observed once. The rearrangement uses TRBV18 and TRBJ1-1, with a possible D match to TRBD1 (6 bases). V was cut by 4 bases and J by 3 bases, with 12 bases left in between. Germline V lookup: CDR1 KGHSH, CDR2 LQKENI. This CDR3 spans 14 amino acids. The CDR3 nucleotides are TGTGCCAGCTCACTGGGGGCTTCGGACACTGAAGCTTTCTTT. Translation gives CASSLGASDTEAFF. Using reference TRBV18 and TRBJ1-1 for the parts outside the CDR3, the full variable domain is NAGVMQNPRHLVRRRGQEARLRCSPMKGHSHVYWYRQLPEEGLKFMVYLQKENIIDESGMPKERFSAEFPKEGPSILRIQQVVRGDSAAYFCASSLGASDTEAFFGQGTRLTVV.

The chain joins TRBV5-1 to TRBJ1-1; TRBD1 matches at 7 bases. The trim removed 3 bases at V and 5 bases at J, leaving 7 bases unmatched. The CDR3 has 14 residues. The germline gives CDR1 SGHRS, CDR2 YFSETQ. Here the CDR3 DNA reads TGCGCCAGCAGCTGGATTACAGGGGAGACTGAAGCTTTCTTT. This sequence encodes CASSWITGETEAFF.

This chain connects TRBV6-6 to TRBJ1-1; D gene ambiguous. Trimming stripped 8 bases from V and 0 bases from J, with 13 bases between. The CDR3 spans 14 residues. Germline V gene data show CDR1 as MNHNY and CDR2 as SVGAGI (reference sequence). The CDR3 reads CASRRQRMNTEAFF. The CDR3 DNA is TGTGCCAGCCGTAGACAACGCATGAACACTGAAGCTTTCTTT.

The V gene is TRBV5-1, the J gene TRBJ2-7; D call uncertain. Germline loops: CDR1 SGHRS, CDR2 YFSETQ. The CDR3 extends over 13 amino acids. V lost 0 bases, J lost 2 bases, and 6 bases lay in between. The CDR3 here is CASSLGAPYEQYF. Written as DNA, the CDR3 is TGCGCCAGCAGCTTGGGGGCCCCCTACGAGCAGTACTTC. Based on the CDR3 plus reference TRBV5-1 and TRBJ2-7, the full variable domain is KAGVTQTPRYLIKTRGQQVTLSCSPISGHRSVSWYQQTPGQGLQFLFEYFSETQRNKGNFPGRFSGRQFSNSRSEMNVSTLELGDSALYLCASSLGAPYEQYFGPGTRLTVT.